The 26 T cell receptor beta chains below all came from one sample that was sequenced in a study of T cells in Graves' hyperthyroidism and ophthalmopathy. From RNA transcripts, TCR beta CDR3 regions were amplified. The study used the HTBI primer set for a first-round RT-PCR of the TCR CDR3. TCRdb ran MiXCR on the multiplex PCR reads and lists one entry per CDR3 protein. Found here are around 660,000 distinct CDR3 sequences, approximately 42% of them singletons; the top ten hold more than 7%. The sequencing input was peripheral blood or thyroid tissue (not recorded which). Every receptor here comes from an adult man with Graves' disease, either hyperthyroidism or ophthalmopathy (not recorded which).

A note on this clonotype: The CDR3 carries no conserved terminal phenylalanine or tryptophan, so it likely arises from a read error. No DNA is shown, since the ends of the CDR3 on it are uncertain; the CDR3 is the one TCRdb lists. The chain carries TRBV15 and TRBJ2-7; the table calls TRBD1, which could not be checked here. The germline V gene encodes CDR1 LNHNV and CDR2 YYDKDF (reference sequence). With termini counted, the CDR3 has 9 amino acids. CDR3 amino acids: CATSRADTG.

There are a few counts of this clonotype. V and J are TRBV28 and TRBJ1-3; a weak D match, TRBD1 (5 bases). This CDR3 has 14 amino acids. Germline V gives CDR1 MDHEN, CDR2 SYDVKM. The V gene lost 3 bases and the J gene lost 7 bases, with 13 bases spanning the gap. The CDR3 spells CASSFGQFGNTIYF. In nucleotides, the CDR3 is TGTGCCAGCAGTTTCGGACAATTCGGGAACACCATATATTTT.

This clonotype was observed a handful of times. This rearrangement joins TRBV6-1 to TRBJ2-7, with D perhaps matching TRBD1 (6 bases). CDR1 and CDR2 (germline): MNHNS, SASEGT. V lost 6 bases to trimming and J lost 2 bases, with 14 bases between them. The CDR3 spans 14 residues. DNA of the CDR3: TGTGCCAGCAGGCTACAGGGTGATGCCTACGAGCAGTACTTC. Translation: CASRLQGDAYEQYF.

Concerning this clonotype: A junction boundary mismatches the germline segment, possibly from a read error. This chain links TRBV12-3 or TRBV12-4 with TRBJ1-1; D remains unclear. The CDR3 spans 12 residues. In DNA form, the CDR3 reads TGTGCCAGCAGATCGACTCTTGAGGAGCTGCTTTTT. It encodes CASRSTLEELLF.

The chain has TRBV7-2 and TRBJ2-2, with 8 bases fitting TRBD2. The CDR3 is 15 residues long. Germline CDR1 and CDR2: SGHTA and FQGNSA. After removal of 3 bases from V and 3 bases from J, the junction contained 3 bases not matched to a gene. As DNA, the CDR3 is TGTGCCAGCAGCTTTAGCGGGATTGACACCGGGGAGCTGTTTTTT. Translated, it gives CASSFSGIDTGELFF.

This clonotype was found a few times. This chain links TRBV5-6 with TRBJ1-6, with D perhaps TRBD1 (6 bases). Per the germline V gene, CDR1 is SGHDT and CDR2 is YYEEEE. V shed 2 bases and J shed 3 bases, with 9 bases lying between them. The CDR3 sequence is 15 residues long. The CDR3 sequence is CASSFGQFYNSPLHF. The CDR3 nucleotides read TGTGCCAGCAGCTTCGGACAGTTCTATAATTCACCCCTCCACTTT.

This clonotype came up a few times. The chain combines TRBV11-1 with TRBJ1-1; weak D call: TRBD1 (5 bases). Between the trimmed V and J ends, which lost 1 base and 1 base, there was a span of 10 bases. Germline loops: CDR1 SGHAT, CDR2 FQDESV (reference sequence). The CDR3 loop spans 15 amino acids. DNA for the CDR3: TGTGCCAGCAGCTTAGGCCGGGGCGGGAACACTGAAGCTTTCTTT. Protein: CASSLGRGGNTEAFF.

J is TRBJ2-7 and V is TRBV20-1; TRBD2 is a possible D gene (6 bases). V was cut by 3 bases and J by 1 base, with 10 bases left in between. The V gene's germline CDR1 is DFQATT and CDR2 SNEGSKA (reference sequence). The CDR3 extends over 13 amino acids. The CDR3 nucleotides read TGCAGTGCTAGCGCGGGACGATCCTACGAGCAGTACTTC. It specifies CSASAGRSYEQYF.

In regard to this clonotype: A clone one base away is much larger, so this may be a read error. CDR3 nucleotides: TGTGCCAGCAACTTAGGGGGTTGGGAGACCCAGTACTTC. Amino acid sequence: CASNLGGWETQYF. The chain uses TRBV7-9 and TRBJ2-5; tentative D call: TRBD1 (6 bases). In germline, CDR1 is SEHNR, CDR2 FQNEAQ (reference sequence). The CDR3 has 13 amino acids.

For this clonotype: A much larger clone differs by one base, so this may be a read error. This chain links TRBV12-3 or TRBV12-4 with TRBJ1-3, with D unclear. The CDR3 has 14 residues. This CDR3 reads CASSPLGSGNTKYF. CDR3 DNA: TGTGCCAGCAGTCCCCTGGGCTCTGGAAACACCAAATATTTT.

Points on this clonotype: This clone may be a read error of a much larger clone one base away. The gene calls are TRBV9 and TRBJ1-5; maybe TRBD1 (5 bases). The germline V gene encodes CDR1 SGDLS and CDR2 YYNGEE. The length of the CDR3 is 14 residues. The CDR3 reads CASSRDPGAQLQHF. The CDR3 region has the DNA TGTGCCAGCAGCCGGGATCCCGGGGCTCAGCTCCAGCATTTT.

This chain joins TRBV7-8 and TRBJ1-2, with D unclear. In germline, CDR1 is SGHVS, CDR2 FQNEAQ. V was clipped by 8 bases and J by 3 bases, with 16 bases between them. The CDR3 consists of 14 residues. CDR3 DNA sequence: TGTGCCAGCTCACCATACGGGGAGGACTATGGCTACACCTTC. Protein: CASSPYGEDYGYTF.

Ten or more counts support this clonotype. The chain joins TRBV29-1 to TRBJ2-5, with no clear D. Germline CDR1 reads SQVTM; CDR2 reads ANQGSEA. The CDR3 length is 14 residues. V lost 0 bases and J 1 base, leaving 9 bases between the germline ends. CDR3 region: CSVEDGRLQETQYF. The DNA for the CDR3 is TGCAGCGTTGAAGATGGAAGGCTCCAAGAGACCCAGTACTTC.

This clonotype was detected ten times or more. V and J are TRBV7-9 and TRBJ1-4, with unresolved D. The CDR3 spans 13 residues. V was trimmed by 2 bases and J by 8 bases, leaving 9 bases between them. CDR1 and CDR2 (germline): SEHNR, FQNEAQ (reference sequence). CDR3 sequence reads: CASSLQTTEKLFF. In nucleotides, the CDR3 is TGTGCCAGCAGCTTACAGACAACAGAAAAACTGTTTTTT.

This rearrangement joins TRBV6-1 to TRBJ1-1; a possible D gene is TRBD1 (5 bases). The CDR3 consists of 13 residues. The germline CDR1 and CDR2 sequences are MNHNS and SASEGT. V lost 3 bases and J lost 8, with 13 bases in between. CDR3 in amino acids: CASSEAGPLEAFF. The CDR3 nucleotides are TGTGCCAGCAGTGAGGCAGGGCCTCTAGAAGCTTTCTTT.

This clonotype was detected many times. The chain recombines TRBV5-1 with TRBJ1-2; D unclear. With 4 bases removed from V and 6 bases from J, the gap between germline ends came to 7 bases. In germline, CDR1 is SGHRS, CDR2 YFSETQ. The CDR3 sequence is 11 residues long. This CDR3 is CASSPGDGYTF. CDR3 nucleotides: TGCGCCAGCAGCCCAGGCGATGGCTACACCTTC.

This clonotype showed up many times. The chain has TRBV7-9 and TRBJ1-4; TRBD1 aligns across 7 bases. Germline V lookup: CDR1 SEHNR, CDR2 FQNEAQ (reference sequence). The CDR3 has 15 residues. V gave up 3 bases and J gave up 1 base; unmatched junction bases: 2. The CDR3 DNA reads TGTGCCAGCAGCTTCCGACAGGGAACTAATGAAAAACTGTTTTTT. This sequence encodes CASSFRQGTNEKLFF.

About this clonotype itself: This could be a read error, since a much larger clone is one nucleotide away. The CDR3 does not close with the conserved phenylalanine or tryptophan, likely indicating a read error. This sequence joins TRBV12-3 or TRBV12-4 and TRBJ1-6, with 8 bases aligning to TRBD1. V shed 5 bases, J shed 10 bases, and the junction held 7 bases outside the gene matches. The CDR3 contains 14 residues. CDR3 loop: CASSPGGGRSPLHL. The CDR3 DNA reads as TGTGCCAGCAGTCCAGGGGGCGGAAGATCACCCCTCCACCTT.

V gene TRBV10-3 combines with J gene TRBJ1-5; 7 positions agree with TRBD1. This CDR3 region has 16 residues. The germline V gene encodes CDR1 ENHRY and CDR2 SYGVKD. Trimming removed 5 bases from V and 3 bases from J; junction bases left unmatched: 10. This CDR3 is CAISQTGTAINQPQHF. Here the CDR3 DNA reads TGTGCCATCAGTCAGACAGGGACAGCTATCAATCAGCCCCAGCATTTT.

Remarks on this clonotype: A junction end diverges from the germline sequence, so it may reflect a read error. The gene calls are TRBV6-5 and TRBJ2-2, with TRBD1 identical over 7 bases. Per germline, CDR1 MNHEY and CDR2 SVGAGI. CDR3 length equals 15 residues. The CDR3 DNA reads TGTGCCAGCAGTTACCCGGCCAGGGGGACCGGGGAACTGTTTTTT. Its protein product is CASSYPARGTGELFF.

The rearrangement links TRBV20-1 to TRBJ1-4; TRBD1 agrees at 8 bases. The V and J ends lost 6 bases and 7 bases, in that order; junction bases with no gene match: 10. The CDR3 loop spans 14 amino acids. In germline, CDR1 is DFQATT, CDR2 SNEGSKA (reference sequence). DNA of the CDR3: TGCAGTGCAAGACGACAGGGGACCACTGAAAAACTGTTTTTT. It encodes CSARRQGTTEKLFF.

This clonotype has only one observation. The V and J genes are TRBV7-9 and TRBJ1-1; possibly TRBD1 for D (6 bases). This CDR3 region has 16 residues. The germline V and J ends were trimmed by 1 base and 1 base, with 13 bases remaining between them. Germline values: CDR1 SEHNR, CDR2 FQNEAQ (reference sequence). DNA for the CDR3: TGTGCCAGCAGCTTAGGCCCGGACAGAAGGAACACTGAAGCTTTCTTT. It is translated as CASSLGPDRRNTEAFF.

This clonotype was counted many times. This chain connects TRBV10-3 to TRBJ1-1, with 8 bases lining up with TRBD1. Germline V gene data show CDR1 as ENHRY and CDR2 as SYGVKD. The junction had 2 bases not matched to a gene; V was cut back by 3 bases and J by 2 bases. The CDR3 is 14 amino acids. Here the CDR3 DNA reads TGTGCCATCAGTGAAACAGGGGGAAACACTGAAGCTTTCTTT. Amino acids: CAISETGGNTEAFF.

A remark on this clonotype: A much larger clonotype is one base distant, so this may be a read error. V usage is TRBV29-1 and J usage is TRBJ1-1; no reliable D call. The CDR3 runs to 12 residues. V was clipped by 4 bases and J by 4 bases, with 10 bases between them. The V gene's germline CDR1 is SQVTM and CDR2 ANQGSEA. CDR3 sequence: CSVGGWSTEAFF. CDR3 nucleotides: TGCAGCGTTGGTGGGTGGAGCACTGAAGCTTTCTTT.

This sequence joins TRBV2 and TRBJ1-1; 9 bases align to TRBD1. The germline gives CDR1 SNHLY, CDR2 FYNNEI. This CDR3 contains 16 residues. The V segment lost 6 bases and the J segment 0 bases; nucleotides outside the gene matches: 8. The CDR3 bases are TGTGCCAGCAGCCCCCGACAGGGGGTTATGAACACTGAAGCTTTCTTT. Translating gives CASSPRQGVMNTEAFF.

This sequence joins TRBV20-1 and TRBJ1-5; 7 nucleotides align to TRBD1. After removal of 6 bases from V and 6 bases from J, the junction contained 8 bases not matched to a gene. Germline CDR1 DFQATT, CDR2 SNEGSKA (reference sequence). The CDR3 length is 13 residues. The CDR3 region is CSAEGASSQPQHF. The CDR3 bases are TGCAGTGCCGAGGGGGCGTCGAGTCAGCCCCAGCATTTT.